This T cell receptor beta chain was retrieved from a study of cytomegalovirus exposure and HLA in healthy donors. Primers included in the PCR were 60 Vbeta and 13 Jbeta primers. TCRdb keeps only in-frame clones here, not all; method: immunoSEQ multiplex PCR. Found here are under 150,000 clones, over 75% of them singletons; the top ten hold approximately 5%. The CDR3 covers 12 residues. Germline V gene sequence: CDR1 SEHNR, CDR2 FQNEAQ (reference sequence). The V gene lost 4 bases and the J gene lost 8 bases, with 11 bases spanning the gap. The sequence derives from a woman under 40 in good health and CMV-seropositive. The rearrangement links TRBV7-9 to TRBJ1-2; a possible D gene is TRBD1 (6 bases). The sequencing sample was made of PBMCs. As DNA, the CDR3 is TGTGCCAGCAGCTGGGACCAGGGGGGCTACACCTTC. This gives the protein CASSWDQGGYTF. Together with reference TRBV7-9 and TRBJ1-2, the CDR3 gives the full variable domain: DTGVSQNPRHKITKRGQNVTFRCDPISEHNRLYWYRQTLGQGPEFLTYFQNEAQLEKSRLLSDRFSAERPKGSFSTLEIQRTEQGDSAMYLCASSWDQGGYTFGSGTRLTVV.